This entry lists 19 T cell receptor beta chains sequenced from one sample in a study of T cell repertoires in cytomegalovirus infection (dated by TCRdb to the late 2010s). The sequencer listed for this sample is Illumina HiSeq 1500. The public sequencing data were trimmed at Q25 with fastp and processed into clonotypes with MiXCR by TCRdb, which kept only in-frame beta chains. All rows with the same CDR3 protein become a single entry with the most common DNA and genes. Within this sample are almost 550,000 distinct CDR3 sequences, with approximately 15% of them counted one time only. The ten top clones hold 20% to 30% of the sample. Input material: CD8+ T cells from PBMCs. All receptors come from a human donor in good health (CMV status not recorded). Some clones in this sample may be carry-over from other donors' samples.

Details on this clonotype: The junction departs from germline at one end; a sequencing error may be responsible. The gene calls are TRBV7-3 and TRBJ2-3; 15 bases agree with TRBD2. This CDR3 contains 18 residues. Germline V lookup: CDR1 SGHTA, CDR2 FQGTGA. CDR3 in amino acids: CASSQIPGLAGGTDTQYF. In DNA form, the CDR3 reads TGTGCCAGCAGCCAGATTCCGGGACTAGCGGGGGGCACCGATACGCAGTATTTT.

The rearrangement links TRBV28 to TRBJ2-1, with D perhaps being TRBD1 or TRBD2 (5 bases each). Germline V CDR1 and CDR2: MDHEN, SYDVKM. The CDR3 length is 15 residues. Trimming pared 6 bases from V and 4 bases from J, leaving 16 bases between. The CDR3 reads CASRLLGEGYNEQFF. In DNA, the CDR3 is TGTGCCAGCAGGCTTTTGGGGGAAGGGTACAATGAGCAGTTCTTC. Based on the CDR3 plus reference TRBV28 and TRBJ2-1, the full variable domain is DVKVTQSSRYLVKRTGEKVFLECVQDMDHENMFWYRQDPGLGLRLIYFSYDVKMKEKGDIPEGYSVSREKKERFSLILESASTNQTSMYLCASRLLGEGYNEQFFGPGTRLTVL.

The sample holds many counts of this clonotype. The chain links TRBV19 to TRBJ2-5, with a possible D match to TRBD1 (5 bases). V was trimmed by 5 bases and J by 5 bases, leaving 18 bases between them. Germline CDR1 and CDR2: LNHDA and SQIVND (reference sequence). The CDR3 is made up of 15 amino acids. Here the CDR3 DNA reads TGTGCCAGTAGTGGTGAATCAGGGATGGAGGAGACCCAGTACTTC. The encoded protein is CASSGESGMEETQYF.

About this clonotype itself: This may come from a read error, since a much larger clone is one base off. CDR3: CASSLERGGESGYTF. CDR3 coding DNA: TGTGCCAGCAGCTTAGAGAGAGGGGGCGAGTCTGGCTACACCTTC. The V call is TRBV7-6, the J call TRBJ1-2, with 7 bases aligning to TRBD1. CDR1 SGHVS and CDR2 FNYEAQ come from the germline V gene. The CDR3 length is 15 residues. V trimming: 1 base; J trimming: 7 bases; junction bases outside the gene matches: 9.

This clonotype has at least ten counts. The CDR3 sequence is CASSLALAGAYNEQFF. For the CDR3, the DNA is TGTGCCAGCAGCTTGGCCCTAGCGGGAGCCTACAATGAGCAGTTCTTC. The chain uses TRBV5-6 and TRBJ2-1; the match to TRBD2 covers 10 bases. Germline assignment: CDR1 SGHDT and CDR2 YYEEEE. With 0 bases clipped from V and 2 bases from J, the junction kept 2 bases outside the gene matches. CDR3 size: 16 residues.

This clonotype was picked up many times. The genes are TRBV6-6 and TRBJ1-2; 7 bases map to TRBD1. Germline V lookup: CDR1 MNHNY, CDR2 SVGAGI (reference sequence). J was trimmed by 6 bases and V by 0 bases; bases with no gene match: 7. This CDR3 is 15 amino acids long. The CDR3 region is CASSYSSQGVDGYTF. The CDR3 DNA reads as TGTGCCAGCAGTTACTCGTCCCAGGGGGTGGATGGCTACACCTTC.

This clonotype showed up many times. Here the CDR3 DNA reads TGTGCCAGCAGCTTCGAGGGCAGGGGACTTAGCTATGGCTACACCTTC. Its translation: CASSFEGRGLSYGYTF. The genes are TRBV7-9 and TRBJ1-2, with D perhaps TRBD1 (6 bases). Per the germline V gene, CDR1 is SEHNR and CDR2 is FQNEAQ (reference sequence). CDR3 length: 16 residues. V lost 3 bases and J lost 4, with 18 bases in between.

This clonotype was observed many times. The chain couples TRBV28 to TRBJ1-1, with D uncertain. This CDR3 contains 14 residues. Per germline, CDR1 MDHEN and CDR2 SYDVKM. Between the trimmed V and J ends, which lost 3 bases and 3 bases, there was a span of 11 bases. DNA of the CDR3: TGTGCCAGCAGTTTTGAGGGTCGGGACACTGAAGCTTTCTTT. As protein: CASSFEGRDTEAFF. The full variable domain, completed using reference TRBV28 and TRBJ1-1, is DVKVTQSSRYLVKRTGEKVFLECVQDMDHENMFWYRQDPGLGLRLIYFSYDVKMKEKGDIPEGYSVSREKKERFSLILESASTNQTSMYLCASSFEGRDTEAFFGQGTRLTVV.

This clonotype was counted many times. The rearrangement uses TRBV4-1 and TRBJ1-5, with 7 bases that match TRBD1. V shed 0 bases, J shed 5 bases, and the junction held 1 base outside the gene matches. Germline CDR1 reads MGHRA; CDR2 reads YSYEKL. The CDR3 totals 14 residues. The CDR3 nucleotides read TGCGCCAGCAGCCAAGACAGGGGGGATCAGCCCCAGCATTTT. It encodes CASSQDRGDQPQHF.

Ten or more counts support this clonotype. The chain recombines TRBV11-2 with TRBJ1-5, with D possibly being TRBD1 (5 bases). This CDR3 region has 15 residues. Deletions cut 4 bases from V and 1 base from J, with 11 bases between. Per the germline V gene, CDR1 is SGHAT and CDR2 is FQNNGV. The DNA of the CDR3 is TGTGCCAGCAGCTCGGACCGGGACAGCAATCAGCCCCAGCATTTT. Its translation is CASSSDRDSNQPQHF.

This clonotype came up many times. CDR3 DNA: TGTGCCAGCAGTTCCTCACAGGGGGCGAGGCCCTACGAGCAGTACTTC. Translated, it gives CASSSSQGARPYEQYF. This chain links TRBV12-3 or TRBV12-4 with TRBJ2-7; 9 nucleotides match TRBD1. The CDR3 is 16 amino acids. The V and J ends lost 4 bases and 2 bases, in that order; junction bases with no gene match: 9.

In the case of this clonotype: Compared with germline, one end of the junction differs, possibly owing to a read error. V is TRBV14 and J is TRBJ1-1; D is possibly TRBD1 (5 bases). CDR1 SGHDN and CDR2 FVKESK come from the germline V gene. This CDR3 is built from 16 residues. The CDR3 bases are TGTGCAAGCAGACAATTATGGGGGGGGATGAACACTGAAGCTTTCTTT. Translated, it gives CASRQLWGGMNTEAFF.

This clonotype occurred many times. The rearrangement joins TRBV11-1 to TRBJ2-7, with a possible D match to TRBD2 (5 bases). The CDR3 totals 14 residues. Per the germline V gene, CDR1 is SGHAT and CDR2 is FQDESV (reference sequence). Trimming removed 1 base from V and 4 bases from J, with 11 bases in between. The CDR3 nucleotides read TGTGCCAGCAGCTTAGAAACGGGGAATTACGAGCAGTACTTC. Its protein is CASSLETGNYEQYF.

This clonotype appeared a few times. The rearrangement uses TRBV29-1 and TRBJ1-2, with D unresolved. V lost 1 base, J lost 6 bases, and 9 bases lay in between. This CDR3 has 12 amino acids. Germline CDR1 is SQVTM and CDR2 is ANQGSEA. CDR3 in DNA: TGCAGCGTTGAAGGTGGCACCGATGGCTACACCTTC. Its protein is CSVEGGTDGYTF. The full variable domain, rest sourced from reference TRBV29-1 and TRBJ1-2, is SAVISQKPSRDICQRGTSLTIQCQVDSQVTMMFWYRQQPGQSLTLIATANQGSEATYESGFVIDKFPISRPNLTFSTLTVSNMSPEDSSIYLCSVEGGTDGYTFGSGTRLTVV.

There are many counts of this clonotype. This chain uses TRBV6-5 with TRBJ1-1, with a tentative D call TRBD1 (6 bases). The length of the CDR3 is 18 residues. Trimming took 2 bases from V and 0 from J, leaving 19 bases between them. CDR1 and CDR2 from the germline V gene are MNHEY and SVGAGI. This CDR3 is CASSYTRPGALMNTEAFF. CDR3 DNA: TGTGCCAGCAGTTACACGCGACCGGGGGCCCTAATGAACACTGAAGCTTTCTTT.

This clonotype has more than one count but fewer than ten. This chain links TRBV12-3 or TRBV12-4 with TRBJ1-1, with D unresolved. Trimming took off 4 bases at V and 0 bases at J, with 15 bases between the two ends. This CDR3 has 16 residues. The CDR3 region is CASSSPTSNLNTEAFF. In nucleotides, the CDR3 is TGTGCCAGCAGTTCCCCGACATCAAACCTGAACACTGAAGCTTTCTTT.

As regards this clonotype: With a much larger clone just one base away, this may be a read error. J is TRBJ2-3 and V is TRBV10-3, with 8 bases aligning to TRBD2. This CDR3 spans 15 amino acids. J gave up 3 bases and V 10 bases, and 12 bases lay outside the gene matches. CDR1 ENHRY and CDR2 SYGVKD come from the germline V gene. The CDR3 loop is CATKGSGARTDTQYF. The DNA of the CDR3 is TGTGCCACCAAGGGTAGCGGGGCTAGAACAGATACGCAGTATTTT.

This clonotype was counted many times. The chain joins TRBV7-9 to TRBJ2-1; possibly TRBD2 for D (5 bases). V gave up 3 bases and J gave up 10 bases, with 13 bases separating them. The CDR3 contains 13 residues. Germline V gene data show CDR1 as SEHNR and CDR2 as FQNEAQ (reference sequence). The CDR3: CASSFPGNPEQFF. The CDR3 DNA sequence: TGTGCCAGCAGCTTCCCGGGGAATCCCGAGCAGTTCTTC.

As concerns this clonotype: A much larger clone differs from this one at a single base, so this may be a read error. CDR3 region: CASSYAGEGGGQFF. The CDR3 coding sequence is TGTGCCAGCAGTTATGCAGGGGAGGGTGGTGGGCAGTTCTTC. The V gene is TRBV6-5, the J gene TRBJ2-1; tentative D call: TRBD2 (7 bases). The CDR3 runs 14 residues. The germline gives CDR1 MNHEY, CDR2 SVGAGI. V lost 3 bases, J lost 12 bases, and 18 bases lay in between.